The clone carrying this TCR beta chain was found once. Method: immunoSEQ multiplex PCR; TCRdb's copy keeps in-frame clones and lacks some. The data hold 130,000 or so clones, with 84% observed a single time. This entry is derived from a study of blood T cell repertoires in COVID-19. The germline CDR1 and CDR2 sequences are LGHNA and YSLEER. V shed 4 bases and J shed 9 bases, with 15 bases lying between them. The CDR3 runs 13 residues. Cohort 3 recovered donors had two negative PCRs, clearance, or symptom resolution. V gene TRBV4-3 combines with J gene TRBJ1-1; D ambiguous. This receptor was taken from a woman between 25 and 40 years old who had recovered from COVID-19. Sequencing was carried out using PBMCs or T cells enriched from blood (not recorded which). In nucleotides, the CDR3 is TGCGCCAGCAGCCTGCTGGAGGGAGGGAAAGCTTTCTTT. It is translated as CASSLLEGGKAFF.